The source of this TCR beta chain is a study of beta chain features in type 1 diabetes. For the study at large: Comparable age, gender and cell yields were observed in patients relative to healthy donors. Examination spanned over 85,000,000 sorted cells from all samples.

Findings and caveats of the study: Amplification by PCR could prefer shorter templates, with the same effect in patients and controls.

This clone was seen only a few times. Antigen specificity is unknown. Reverse transcribing all isolated RNA meant expressed TCRB transcripts were sequenced. Sequencing used immunoSEQ multiplex PCR; TCRdb keeps in-frame clones, though not all of them. The sample consists of about 320,000 clones, approximately 15% of them appearing once. This receptor was taken from a man aged 30-40 years in good health. Sequenced material: central memory CD4+ T cells from blood.

CDR3 sequence reads: CASSPPWSYEQFF. As DNA, the CDR3 is TGTGCCAGCAGCCCCCCTTGGTCGTATGAGCAGTTCTTC. The chain has TRBV13 and TRBJ2-1; D ambiguous. Germline values: CDR1 PRHDT, CDR2 FYEKMQ (reference sequence). V was cut by 5 bases and J by 8 bases, with 13 bases left in between. CDR3 length equals 13 residues.